The subject of this entry is one TCR beta chain. Authors' analysis steps: Amplification of reference gene primers provided the estimated nucleated cell counts. Profiled with immunoSEQ multiplex PCR; TCRdb holds only in-frame clones, not every one. For V, J and clone size, that table is used; D and trimming come from the DNA. The table has approximately 250,000 clones, roughly 86% seen once. This sample is drawn from a study of blood T cell repertoires in COVID-19. About the study: Some COVID-19 samples were acute and others convalescent; all came from the United States, Italy and Spain. The analysed material was cDNA or gDNA that came from T cells, B-cell-depleted T cells, or PBMCs.

V lost 3 bases, J lost 4 bases, and 11 bases lay in between. This CDR3 spans 14 amino acids. CDR1 SGHKS and CDR2 YYEKEE come from the germline V gene (reference sequence). This receptor was obtained from a woman aged 60-70 years who had recovered from COVID-19. Sequenced input: peripheral blood. The V gene is TRBV5-5, the J gene TRBJ1-3, with D perhaps TRBD1 (5 bases). CDR3 amino acids: CASSSGTEGNTIYF. DNA of the CDR3: TGTGCCAGCAGCTCCGGGACTGAGGGAAACACCATATATTTT.